This T cell receptor (beta chain) stems from a study of untreated major depressive disorder. Regarding the study as a whole: CD4+ T cells from depressed patients used TRBV05-01 (Vbeta 5.1) more often than controls.

Trimming left V 0 bases short and J 3 bases short, with 13 bases between. CDR3 size: 15 residues. Germline CDR1 is SGHRS and CDR2 is YFSETQ. Data came from immunoSEQ multiplex PCR; TCRdb stores just in-frame clones and leaves some out. The sample shows about 25,000 clones, about 90% of them seen only once. Details on this clone: What it binds is not known.

The rearrangement joins TRBV5-1 to TRBJ2-7; no reliable D call. This TCR came from a woman under 40 with major depressive disorder. Sequencing was done on a sample of CD4+ T cells from PBMCs. CDR3 region: CASSLVADGYYEQYF. The CDR3 nucleotides are TGCGCCAGCAGCTTGGTCGCCGACGGGTACTACGAGCAGTACTTC.